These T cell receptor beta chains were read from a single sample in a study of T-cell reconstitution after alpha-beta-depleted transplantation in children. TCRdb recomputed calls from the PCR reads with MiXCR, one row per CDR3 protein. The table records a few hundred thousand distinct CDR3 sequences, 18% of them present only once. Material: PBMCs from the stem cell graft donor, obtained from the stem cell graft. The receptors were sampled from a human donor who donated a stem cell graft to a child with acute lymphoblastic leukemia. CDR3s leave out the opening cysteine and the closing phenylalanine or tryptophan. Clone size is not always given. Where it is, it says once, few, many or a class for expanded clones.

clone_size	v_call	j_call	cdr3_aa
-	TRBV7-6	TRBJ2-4	ASSYSALGLAKNIQY
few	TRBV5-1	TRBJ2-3	ASSSGTSGIAPY
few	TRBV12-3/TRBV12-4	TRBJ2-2	ASSLSGLIGELF
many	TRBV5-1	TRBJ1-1	ASSFWEMNTEAF
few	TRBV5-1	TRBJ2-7	ASSPWTGEYEQY
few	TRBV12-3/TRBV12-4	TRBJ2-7	ASSPPSTGDEQY
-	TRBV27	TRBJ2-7	ASSITGGGFEQY
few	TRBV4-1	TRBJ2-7	ASSRGQGGYEQY
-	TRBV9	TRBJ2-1	ASTRDAYNEQF
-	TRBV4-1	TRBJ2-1	ASSQGWREGHVPV
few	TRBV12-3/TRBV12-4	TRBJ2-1	ASSFELVDNEQF
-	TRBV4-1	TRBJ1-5	ASSQEGGKRQPQH
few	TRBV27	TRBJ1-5	ASSSTGGYSNQPQH
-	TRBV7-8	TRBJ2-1	ASSSPGGWESEQF
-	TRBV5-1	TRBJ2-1	ASKTGLPNYNEQF
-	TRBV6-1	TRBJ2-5	ASSGGLAGKEETQY
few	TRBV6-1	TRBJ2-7	ASSATGQGNEQY
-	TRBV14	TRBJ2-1	ASSQDSLSSYNEQF
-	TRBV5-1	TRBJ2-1	ASSFQRAGDNEQF
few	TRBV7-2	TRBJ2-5	ASSDDRGRSVTQY
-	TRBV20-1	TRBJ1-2	SATSGRSLSPNGYT
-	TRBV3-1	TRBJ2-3	ASSPRTSDTQY
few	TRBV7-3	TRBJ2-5	ASSLFGAGEETQY
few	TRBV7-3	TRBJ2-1	ASSLIGDYNEQF
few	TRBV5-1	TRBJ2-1	ASSFRTNFNEQF
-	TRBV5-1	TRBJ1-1	ASILATRTEAF
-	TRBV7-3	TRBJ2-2	ASSLTGGRIPNTGELF
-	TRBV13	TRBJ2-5	ASSFGLLQETQY
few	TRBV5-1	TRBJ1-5	AIPTGERSNQPQH
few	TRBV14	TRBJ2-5	ASSQIRTGGYQETQY
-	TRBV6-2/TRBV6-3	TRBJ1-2	ASSDTGTPKLP
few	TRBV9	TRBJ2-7	ASSPHASGSSYEQY
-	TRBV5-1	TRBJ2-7	ASSLFAQGNSYEQY
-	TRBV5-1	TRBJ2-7	ASSLGDEPSLLLQY
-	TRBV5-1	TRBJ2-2	ASSLYFMGQGDTGELF
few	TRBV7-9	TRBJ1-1	ASSLELGGAPEAF
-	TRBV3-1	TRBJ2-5	ASSHPGTGGEETQY